This TCR beta chain was sequenced in a study of Ad26.COV2.S vaccination and SARS-CoV-2 variants (dated by TCRdb to about 2021). Study-wide context: Vaccine-arm donors were drawn from COV1001, a multicentre, randomized, double-blind, placebo-controlled phase I-IIa trial of Ad26.COV2.S in healthy adults. Ad26.COV2.S was administered intramuscularly at a dose of 5x10^10 or 1x10^11 viral particles, either as one shot or as two shots given 56 days apart. A total of roughly 30 samples were included in the TCR-sequenced set, comprising around 19 Ad26.COV2.S vaccine recipients, 5 placebo recipients and 8 SARS-CoV-2 convalescent individuals. TCRbeta repertoire sequencing served as the tool for gauging how specific and how broad the SARS-CoV-2-reactive T cell receptors were following Ad26.COV2.S vaccination. Trial participants were randomized into five groups of five, in which low-dose or high-dose Ad26.COV2.S was given once or twice, or placebo was given on both occasions. Blinding of investigators to trial group allocation was maintained during experiments and outcome assessment.

This clone was picked up a small number of times. Its antigen specificity is not known. No base quality information exists; no much larger clone differs at one position. V is cut by 0 bases and J by 2 bases, and the space between the germline ends is 10 bases. The germline V gene specifies MGHRA as CDR1 and YSYEKL as CDR2. The CDR3 runs 15 amino acids, cysteine and phenylalanine included. Kept here is only the CDR3 DNA, which spans 45 bases and is read in frame from base 1. TCRbeta CDR3 regions were sequenced with the immunoSEQ Assay. After extraction, genomic DNA underwent amplification by bias-controlled multiplex PCR, followed by high-throughput sequencing. Concerning the study's data processing: To quantify the absolute abundance of every unique TCRbeta CDR3 region, sequences were collapsed and filtered. T cell fraction was estimated by normalization of TCRbeta template counts to usable DNA, with usable DNA being measured through amplification of reference genes present in all nucleated cells. Repertoire TCRs were annotated as SARS-CoV-2-specific by exact matching of V gene, CDR3 amino acid sequence and J gene to a known reactive TCR set. The reference SARS-CoV-2 TCR set was derived from MIRA and filtered for enrichment in COVID-19-positive ImmuneCODE repertoires, a step that removed public or cross-reactive TCRs. Using the MIRA antigens, annotated TCRs were further analysed by specific ORF or by position within an ORF. Breadth was defined as the number of annotated unique rearrangements divided by the total number of unique productive rearrangements, and depth was defined as the summed frequency of the annotated unique rearrangements. Two-sided Wilcoxon rank-sum tests were used to compare TCR breadth between groups. This is the immuneACCESS table as TCRdb keeps it, with only in-frame sequences that have V and J called. A part of the clones is gone; compared with another copy, unresolved V genes explain less than half, and the rest is unexplained. The V and J calls and clone size are taken from that table; D and trimming were inferred from the DNA. For this sample there are some 240,000 clones; roughly 87% appear just once. Less than 3.5% of the sample comes from the top ten.

Paper-wide results and their limitations: Comparable non-spike TCR breadth was observed between vaccine and placebo recipients, consistent with only spike being contained in the vaccine. After vaccination, spike-specific CD8+ and CD4+ T cell responses were reported to show substantial breadth. Compared with placebo recipients, Ad26.COV2.S recipients showed higher spike-specific TCR breadth (P = 0.0014). The authors noted that total T cell responses may have been underestimated by the TCR breadth and depth analyses. Comparing responses between vaccine doses or regimens was not something the study was powered to do.

The label giving this sample's treatment or condition can be read as: around 19 received Ad26.COV2.S at low or high dose, single or two shots; several received placebo; per-sample allocation not given. For vaccine and placebo recipients, the sequenced repertoires came from samples collected on day 63 after the first injection. Between 29 July and 7 August 2020, Cohort 1b enrolled approximately 26 adults aged 18-55 years at one site in Boston, USA. Ad26.COV2.S was a replication-incompetent adenovirus type 26 vector that expressed a prefusion-stabilized SARS-CoV-2 spike protein derived from the original Wuhan strain.

The sequences come from peripheral blood, collected in a trial of Ad26.COV2.S vaccine versus placebo. Recombination linked TRBV4-1 to TRBJ1-2, with the D gene too uncertain to name. This receptor was obtained from a person between 18 and 59 years old who received the Ad26.COV2.S COVID-19 vaccine or a placebo. Read as DNA, the sequence is TGCGCCAGCAGCCAAGATTGGGAGGAGAACTATGGCTACACCTTC. Translated, it reads CASSQDWEENYGYTF.